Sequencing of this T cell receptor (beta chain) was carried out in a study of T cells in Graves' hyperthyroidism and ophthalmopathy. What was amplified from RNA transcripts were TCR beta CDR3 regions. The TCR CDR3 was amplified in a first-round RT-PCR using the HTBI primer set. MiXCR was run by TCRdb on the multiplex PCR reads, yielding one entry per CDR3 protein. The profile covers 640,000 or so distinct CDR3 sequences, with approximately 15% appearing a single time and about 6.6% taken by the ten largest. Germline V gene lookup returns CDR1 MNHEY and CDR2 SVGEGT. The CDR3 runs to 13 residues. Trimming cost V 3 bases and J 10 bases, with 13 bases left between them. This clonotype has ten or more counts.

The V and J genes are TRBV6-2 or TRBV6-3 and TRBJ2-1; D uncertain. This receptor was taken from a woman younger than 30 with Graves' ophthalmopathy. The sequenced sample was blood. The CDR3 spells CASSYLQIKEQFF. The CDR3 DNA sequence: TGTGCCAGCAGTTATTTACAGATAAAAGAGCAGTTCTTC.